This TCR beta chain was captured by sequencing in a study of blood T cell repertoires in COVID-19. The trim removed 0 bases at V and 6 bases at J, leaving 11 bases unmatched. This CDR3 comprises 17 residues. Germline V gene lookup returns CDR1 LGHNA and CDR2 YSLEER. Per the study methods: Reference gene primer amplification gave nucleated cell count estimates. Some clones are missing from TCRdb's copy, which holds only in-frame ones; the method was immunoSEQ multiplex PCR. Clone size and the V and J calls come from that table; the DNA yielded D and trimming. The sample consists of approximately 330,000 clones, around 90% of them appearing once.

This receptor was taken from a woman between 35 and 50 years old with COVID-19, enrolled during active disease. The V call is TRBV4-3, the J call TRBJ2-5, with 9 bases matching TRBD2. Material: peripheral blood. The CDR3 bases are TGCGCCAGCAGCCAAGATTGGAATAGCGGGGGTGTAAAGACCCAGTACTTC. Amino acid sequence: CASSQDWNSGGVKTQYF.